This TCR beta chain originates from a study of T cells in Graves' hyperthyroidism and ophthalmopathy. The source material, RNA transcripts, was used to amplify TCR beta CDR3 regions. First-round RT-PCR targeting the TCR CDR3 was performed with the HTBI primer set. Each CDR3 protein gets one entry after TCRdb re-called the multiplex PCR reads with MiXCR. The sample records hundreds of thousands of distinct CDR3 sequences, about 17% being singletons. Germline V gene data show CDR1 as PRHDT and CDR2 as FYEKMQ (reference sequence). The CDR3 extends over 14 amino acids. V shed 3 bases, J shed 4 bases, and the junction held 4 bases outside the gene matches.

The receptor was isolated from a young woman with Graves' hyperthyroidism. The specimen sequenced was blood. The chain employs TRBV13 and TRBJ1-1; 8 bases align to TRBD1. The CDR3 region has the DNA TGTGCCAGCAGCTTCAGGGGGCGGGTCACTGAAGCTTTCTTT. Amino acid sequence: CASSFRGRVTEAFF.